This TCR beta chain was captured by sequencing in a study of CD4 T cells in relation to SARS-CoV-2 and coronaviruses. Study at large: No peptide or an HIV-1 Nef peptide pool served as negative control.

Assay used: immunoSEQ multiplex PCR; TCRdb lists only in-frame clones, some missing. The sample has around 11,000 clones; about three quarters are singletons. Study conclusions and caveats: In around 60% of donors, memory CD4+ clonotypes crossrecognized SARS-CoV-2 and at least one common cold coronavirus spike.

This CDR3 has 14 amino acids. Per germline, CDR1 MNHNS and CDR2 SASEGT. V dropped 1 base and J dropped 7 bases, with 10 bases sitting between them. This clone was seen once. What it binds is unknown. CD4+ T cells from unexposed donors were obtained before the COVID-19 pandemic (2011-2018). CD4+ T cells were isolated from the cells after 10 days of culture. This TCR was sampled from a human donor in good health. Sample: CD4+ T cells from PBMCs, cultured in vitro. The rearrangement uses TRBV6-1 and TRBJ1-4; TRBD1 might be the D (6 bases). This CDR3 reads CASSEVGALEKLFF. CDR3 in DNA: TGTGCCAGCAGTGAAGTGGGGGCCCTTGAAAAACTGTTTTTT.